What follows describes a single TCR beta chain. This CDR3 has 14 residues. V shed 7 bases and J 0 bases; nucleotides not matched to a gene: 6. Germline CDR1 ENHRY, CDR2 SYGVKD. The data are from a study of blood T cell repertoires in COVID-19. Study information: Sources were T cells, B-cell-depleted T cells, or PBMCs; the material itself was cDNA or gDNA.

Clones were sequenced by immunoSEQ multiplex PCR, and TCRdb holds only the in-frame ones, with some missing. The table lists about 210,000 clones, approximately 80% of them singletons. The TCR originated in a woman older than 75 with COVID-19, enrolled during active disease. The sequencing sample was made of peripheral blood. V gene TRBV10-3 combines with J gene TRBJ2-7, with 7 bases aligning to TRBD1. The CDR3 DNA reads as TGTGCCATCAACGACAGGGTTAGCTCCTACGAGCAGTACTTC. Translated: CAINDRVSSYEQYF.